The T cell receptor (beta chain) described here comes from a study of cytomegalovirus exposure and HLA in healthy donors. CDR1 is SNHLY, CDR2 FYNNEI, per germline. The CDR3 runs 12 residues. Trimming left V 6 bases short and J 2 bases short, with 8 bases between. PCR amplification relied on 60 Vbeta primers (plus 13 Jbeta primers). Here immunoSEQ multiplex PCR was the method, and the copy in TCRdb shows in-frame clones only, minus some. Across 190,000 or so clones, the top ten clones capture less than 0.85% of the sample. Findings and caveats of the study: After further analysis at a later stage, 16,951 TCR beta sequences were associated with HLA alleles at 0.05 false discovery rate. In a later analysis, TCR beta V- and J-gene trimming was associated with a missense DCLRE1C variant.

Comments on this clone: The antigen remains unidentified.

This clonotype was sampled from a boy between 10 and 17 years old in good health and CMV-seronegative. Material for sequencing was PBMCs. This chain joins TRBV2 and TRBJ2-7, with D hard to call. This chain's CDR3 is CASRQETYEQYF. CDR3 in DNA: TGTGCCAGCAGGCAGGAAACCTACGAGCAGTACTTC. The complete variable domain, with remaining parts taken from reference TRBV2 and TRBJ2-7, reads EPEVTQTPSHQVTQMGQEVILRCVPISNHLYFYWYRQILGQKVEFLVSFYNNEISEKSEIFDDQFSVERPDGSNFTLKIRSTKLEDSAMYFCASRQETYEQYFGPGTRLTVT.